This T cell receptor beta chain came from a study of blood T cell repertoires in COVID-19. Background on the study: T cells, B-cell-depleted T cells, or PBMCs supplied cDNA or gDNA.

Sequencing used immunoSEQ multiplex PCR; TCRdb keeps in-frame clones, though not all of them. The table records 200,000 to 250,000 clones, around three quarters of them present only once. J lost 6 bases, V lost 5 bases, and 7 bases had no gene match. Germline V gives CDR1 SGHVS, CDR2 FNYEAQ. This CDR3 is 15 amino acids long. The rearrangement uses TRBV7-6 and TRBJ1-5; 10 bases map to TRBD1. The sample was peripheral blood. The receptor comes from a woman aged 65 to 85 with acute or convalescent COVID-19. This chain's CDR3 is CASSRAGTGAQPQHF. CDR3 nucleotides: TGTGCCAGCAGCCGAGCTGGGACAGGGGCTCAGCCCCAGCATTTT.